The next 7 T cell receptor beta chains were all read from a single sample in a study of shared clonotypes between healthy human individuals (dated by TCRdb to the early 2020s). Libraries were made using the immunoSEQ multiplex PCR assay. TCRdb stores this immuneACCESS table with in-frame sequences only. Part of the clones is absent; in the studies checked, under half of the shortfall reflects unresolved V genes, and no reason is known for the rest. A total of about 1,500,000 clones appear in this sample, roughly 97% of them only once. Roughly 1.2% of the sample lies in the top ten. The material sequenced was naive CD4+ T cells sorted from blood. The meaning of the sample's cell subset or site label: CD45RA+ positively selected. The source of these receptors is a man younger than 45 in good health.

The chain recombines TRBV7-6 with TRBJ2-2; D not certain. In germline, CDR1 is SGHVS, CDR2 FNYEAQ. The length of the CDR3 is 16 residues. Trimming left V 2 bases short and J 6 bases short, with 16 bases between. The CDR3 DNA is TGTGCCAGCAGCTTATTGTTAGGATCTGGTCCCGGGGAGCTGTTTTTT. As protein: CASSLLLGSGPGELFF. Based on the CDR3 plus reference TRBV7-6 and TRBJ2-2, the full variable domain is GAGVSQSPRYKVTKRGQDVALRCDPISGHVSLYWYRQALGQGPEFLTYFNYEAQQDKSGLPNDRFSAERPEGSISTLTIQRTEQRDSAMYRCASSLLLGSGPGELFFGEGSRLTVL.

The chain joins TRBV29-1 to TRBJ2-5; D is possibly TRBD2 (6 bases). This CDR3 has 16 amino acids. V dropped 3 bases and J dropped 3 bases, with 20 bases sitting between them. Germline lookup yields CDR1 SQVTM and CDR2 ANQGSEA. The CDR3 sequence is CSVEGGTHELEETQYF. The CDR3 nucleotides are TGCAGCGTTGAGGGCGGGACCCACGAGTTGGAAGAGACCCAGTACTTC.

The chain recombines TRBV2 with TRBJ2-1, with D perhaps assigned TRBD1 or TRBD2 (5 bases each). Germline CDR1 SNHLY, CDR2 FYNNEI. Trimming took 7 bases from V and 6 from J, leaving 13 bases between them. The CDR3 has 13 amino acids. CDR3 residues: CASNPGAFNEQFF. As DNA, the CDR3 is TGTGCCAGCAACCCCGGGGCCTTCAATGAGCAGTTCTTC.

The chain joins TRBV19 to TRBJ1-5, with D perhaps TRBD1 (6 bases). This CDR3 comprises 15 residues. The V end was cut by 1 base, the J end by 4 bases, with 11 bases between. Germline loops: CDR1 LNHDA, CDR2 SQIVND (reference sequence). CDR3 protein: CASSIGDNRNQPQHF. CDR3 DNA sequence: TGTGCCAGTAGTATAGGGGACAATAGGAATCAGCCCCAGCATTTT. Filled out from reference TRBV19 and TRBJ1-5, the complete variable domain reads DGGITQSPKYLFRKEGQNVTLSCEQNLNHDAMYWYRQDPGQGLRLIYYSQIVNDFQKGDIAEGYSVSREKKESFPLTVTSAQKNPTAFYLCASSIGDNRNQPQHFGDGTRLSIL.

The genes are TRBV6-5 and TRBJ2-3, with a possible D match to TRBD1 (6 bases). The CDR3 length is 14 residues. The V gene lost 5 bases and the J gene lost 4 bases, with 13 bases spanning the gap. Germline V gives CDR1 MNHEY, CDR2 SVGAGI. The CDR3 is CASSRIEGADTQYF. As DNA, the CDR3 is TGTGCCAGCAGTCGAATAGAGGGGGCAGATACGCAGTATTTT.

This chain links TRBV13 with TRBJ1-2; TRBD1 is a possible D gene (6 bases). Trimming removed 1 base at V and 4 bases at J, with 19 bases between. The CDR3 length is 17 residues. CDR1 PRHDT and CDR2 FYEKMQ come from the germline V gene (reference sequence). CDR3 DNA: TGTGCCAGCAGCTTAGTTCTACGGCAGGGGAAGAGCTATGGCTACACCTTC. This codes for CASSLVLRQGKSYGYTF. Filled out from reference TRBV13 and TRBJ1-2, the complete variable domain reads AAGVIQSPRHLIKEKRETATLKCYPIPRHDTVYWYQQGPGQDPQFLISFYEKMQSDKGSIPDRFSAQQFSDYHSELNMSSLELGDSALYFCASSLVLRQGKSYGYTFGSGTRLTVV.

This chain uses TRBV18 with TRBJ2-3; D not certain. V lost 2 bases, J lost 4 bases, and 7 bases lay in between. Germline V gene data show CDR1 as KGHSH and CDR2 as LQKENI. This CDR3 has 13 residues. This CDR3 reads CASSPDGSDTQYF. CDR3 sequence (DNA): TGTGCCAGCTCACCAGACGGGTCAGATACGCAGTATTTT. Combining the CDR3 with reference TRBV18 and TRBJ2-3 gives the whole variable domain NAGVMQNPRHLVRRRGQEARLRCSPMKGHSHVYWYRQLPEEGLKFMVYLQKENIIDESGMPKERFSAEFPKEGPSILRIQQVVRGDSAAYFCASSPDGSDTQYFGPGTRLTVL.